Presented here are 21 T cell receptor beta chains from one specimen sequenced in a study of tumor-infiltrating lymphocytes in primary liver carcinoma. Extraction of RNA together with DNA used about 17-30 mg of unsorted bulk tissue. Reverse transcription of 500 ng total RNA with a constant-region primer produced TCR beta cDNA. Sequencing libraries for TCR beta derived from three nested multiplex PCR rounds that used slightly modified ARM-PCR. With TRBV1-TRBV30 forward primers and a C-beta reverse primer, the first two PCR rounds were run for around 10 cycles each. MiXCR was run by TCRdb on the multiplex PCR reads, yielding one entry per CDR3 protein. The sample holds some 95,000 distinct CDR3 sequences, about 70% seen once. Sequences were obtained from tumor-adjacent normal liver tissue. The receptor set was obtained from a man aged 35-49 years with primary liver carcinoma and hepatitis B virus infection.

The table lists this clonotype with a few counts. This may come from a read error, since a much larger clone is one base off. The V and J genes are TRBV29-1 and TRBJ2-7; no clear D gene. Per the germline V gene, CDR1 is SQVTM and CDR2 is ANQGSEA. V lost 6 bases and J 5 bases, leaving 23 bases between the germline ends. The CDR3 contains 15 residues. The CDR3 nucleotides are TGCAGCGTAACAGATCCGGGCCTAGGCCTCGACGAGCAGTACTTC. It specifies CSVTDPGLGLDEQYF.

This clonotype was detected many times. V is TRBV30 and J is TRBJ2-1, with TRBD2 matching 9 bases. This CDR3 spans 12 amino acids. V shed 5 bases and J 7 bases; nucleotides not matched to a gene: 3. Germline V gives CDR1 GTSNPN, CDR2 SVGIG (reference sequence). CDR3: CAWGLALNEQFF. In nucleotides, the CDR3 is TGTGCCTGGGGACTAGCGTTAAATGAGCAGTTCTTC.

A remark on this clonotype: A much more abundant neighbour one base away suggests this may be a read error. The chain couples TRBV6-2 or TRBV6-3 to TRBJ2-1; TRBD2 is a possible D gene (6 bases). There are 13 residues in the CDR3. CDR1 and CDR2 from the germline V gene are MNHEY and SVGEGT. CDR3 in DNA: TGTGTCAGCAGTAGACCGGGACTCCTAATGCAGTTCTTC. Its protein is CVSSRPGLLMQFF.

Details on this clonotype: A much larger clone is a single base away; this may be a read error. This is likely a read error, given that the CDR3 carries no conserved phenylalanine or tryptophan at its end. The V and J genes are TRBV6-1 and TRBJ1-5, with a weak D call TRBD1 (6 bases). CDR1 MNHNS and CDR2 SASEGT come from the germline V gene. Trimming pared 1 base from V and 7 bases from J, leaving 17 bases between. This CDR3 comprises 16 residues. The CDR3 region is CASSEEWRGGEQPQHC. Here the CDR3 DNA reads TGTGCCAGCAGTGAAGAGTGGAGGGGGGGGGAACAGCCCCAGCATTGT.

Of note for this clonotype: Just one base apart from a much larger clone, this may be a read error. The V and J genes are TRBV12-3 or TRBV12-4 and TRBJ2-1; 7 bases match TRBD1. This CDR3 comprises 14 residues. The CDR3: CVSSRNYRGQEQFF. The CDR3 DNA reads TGTGTCAGCAGTCGTAACTACCGGGGACAGGAGCAGTTCTTC.

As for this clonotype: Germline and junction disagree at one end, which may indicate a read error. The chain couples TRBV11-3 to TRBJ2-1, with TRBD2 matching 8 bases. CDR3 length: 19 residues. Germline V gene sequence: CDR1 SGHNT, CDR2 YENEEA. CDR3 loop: CVSSLDLREAFSSYNEQFF. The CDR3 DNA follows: TGTGTCAGCAGCTTAGATCTGCGGGAGGCGTTCAGCTCATACAATGAGCAGTTCTTC.

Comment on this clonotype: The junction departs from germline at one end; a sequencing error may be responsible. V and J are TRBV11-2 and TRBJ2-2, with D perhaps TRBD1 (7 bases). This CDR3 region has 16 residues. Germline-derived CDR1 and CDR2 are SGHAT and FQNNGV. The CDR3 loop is CASSLGQWLNTGGLFF. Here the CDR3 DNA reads TGTGCCAGCAGCTTGGGACAGTGGTTGAACACCGGGGGGCTGTTTTTT.

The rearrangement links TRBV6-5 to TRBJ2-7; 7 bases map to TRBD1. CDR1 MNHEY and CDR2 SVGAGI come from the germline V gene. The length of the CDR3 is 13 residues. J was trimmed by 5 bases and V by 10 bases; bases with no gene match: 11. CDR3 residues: CAIRRDRGHEQYF. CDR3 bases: TGTGCCATCCGCCGGGACAGAGGCCACGAGCAGTACTTC.

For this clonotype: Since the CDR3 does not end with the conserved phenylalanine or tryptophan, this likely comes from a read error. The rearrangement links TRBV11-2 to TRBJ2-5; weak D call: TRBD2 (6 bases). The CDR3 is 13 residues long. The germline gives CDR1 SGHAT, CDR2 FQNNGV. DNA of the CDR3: TGTGCCAGCAGCTCGGGCCGCGGGAAGACTCAGTACCTC. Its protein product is CASSSGRGKTQYL.

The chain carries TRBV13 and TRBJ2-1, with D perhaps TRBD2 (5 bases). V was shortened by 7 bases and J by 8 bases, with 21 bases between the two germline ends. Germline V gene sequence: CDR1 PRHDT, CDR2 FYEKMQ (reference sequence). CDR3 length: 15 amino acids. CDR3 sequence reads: CASTLARLAGDEQFF. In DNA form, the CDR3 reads TGTGCCAGCACTTTAGCTAGGCTGGCGGGCGATGAGCAGTTCTTC.

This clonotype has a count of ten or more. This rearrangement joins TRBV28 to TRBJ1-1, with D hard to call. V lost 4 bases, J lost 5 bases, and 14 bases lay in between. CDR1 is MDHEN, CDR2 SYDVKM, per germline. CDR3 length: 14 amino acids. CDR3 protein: CASSYRNMGTEAFF. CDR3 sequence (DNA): TGTGCCAGCAGTTATAGGAATATGGGAACTGAAGCTTTCTTT.

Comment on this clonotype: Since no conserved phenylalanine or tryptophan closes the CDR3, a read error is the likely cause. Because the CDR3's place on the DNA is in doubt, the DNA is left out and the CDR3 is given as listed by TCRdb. The CDR3 region is CSVGPPSGSYNEQLL. The V and J genes are TRBV29-1 and TRBJ2-1; the D call in the table, TRBD2, was not verified against the DNA. Germline V gives CDR1 SQVTM, CDR2 ANQGSEA. The CDR3 sequence runs 15 residues, both termini included.

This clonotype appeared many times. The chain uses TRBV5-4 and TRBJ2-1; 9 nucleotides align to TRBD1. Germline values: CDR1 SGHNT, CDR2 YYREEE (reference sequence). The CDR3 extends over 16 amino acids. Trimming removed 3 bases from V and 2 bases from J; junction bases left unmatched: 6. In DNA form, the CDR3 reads TGTGCCAGCAGCTCCGGGACAGGGATCGCCTACAATGAGCAGTTCTTC. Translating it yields CASSSGTGIAYNEQFF.

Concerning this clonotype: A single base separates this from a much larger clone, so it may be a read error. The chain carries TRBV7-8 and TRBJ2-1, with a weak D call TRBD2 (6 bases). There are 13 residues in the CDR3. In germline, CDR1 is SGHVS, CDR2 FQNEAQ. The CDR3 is CASSLGGLNEEFF. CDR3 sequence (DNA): TGTGCCAGCAGCTTAGGGGGACTGAATGAGGAGTTCTTC.

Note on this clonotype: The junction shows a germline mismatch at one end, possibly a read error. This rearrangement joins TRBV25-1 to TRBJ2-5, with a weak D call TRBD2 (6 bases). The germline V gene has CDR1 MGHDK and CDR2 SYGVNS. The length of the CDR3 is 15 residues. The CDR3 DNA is TGTGCCAGCAGTGCCGCGGAGGGCAGTCAAGAGGCCCAGTACTTC. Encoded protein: CASSAAEGSQEAQYF.

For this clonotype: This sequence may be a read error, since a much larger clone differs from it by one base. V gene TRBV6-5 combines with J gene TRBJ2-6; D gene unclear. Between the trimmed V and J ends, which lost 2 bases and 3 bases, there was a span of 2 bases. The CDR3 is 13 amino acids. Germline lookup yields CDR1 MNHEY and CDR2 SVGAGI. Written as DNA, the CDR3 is TGTGCCAGCAGTTACCGTGGGGCCAACGTCCTGACTTTC. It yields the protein CASSYRGANVLTF.

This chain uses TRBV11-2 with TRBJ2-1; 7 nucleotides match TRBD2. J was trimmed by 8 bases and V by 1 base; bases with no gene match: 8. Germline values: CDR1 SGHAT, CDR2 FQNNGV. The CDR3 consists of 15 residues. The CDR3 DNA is TGTGCCAGCAGCTTAGTGGTGGGAGGGCAGTATGAGCAGTTCTTC. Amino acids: CASSLVVGGQYEQFF.

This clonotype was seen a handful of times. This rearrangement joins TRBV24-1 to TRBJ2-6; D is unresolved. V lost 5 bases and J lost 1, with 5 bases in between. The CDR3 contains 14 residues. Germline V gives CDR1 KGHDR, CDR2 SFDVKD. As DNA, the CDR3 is TGTGCCACCAGTGCCAAGTCTGGGGCCAACGTCCTGACTTTC. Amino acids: CATSAKSGANVLTF.

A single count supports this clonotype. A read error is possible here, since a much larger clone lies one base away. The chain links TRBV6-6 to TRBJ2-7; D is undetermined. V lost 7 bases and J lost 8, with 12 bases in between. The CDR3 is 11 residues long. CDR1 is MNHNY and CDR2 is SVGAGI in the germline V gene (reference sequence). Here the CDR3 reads CASNMRPQQYF. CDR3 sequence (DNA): TGTGCCAGCAACATGAGACCCCAGCAGTACTTC.

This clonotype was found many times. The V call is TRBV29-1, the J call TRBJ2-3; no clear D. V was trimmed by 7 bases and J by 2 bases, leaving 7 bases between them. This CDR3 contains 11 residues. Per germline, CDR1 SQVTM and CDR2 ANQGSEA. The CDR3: CSGKTTDTQYF. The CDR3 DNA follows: TGCAGCGGGAAGACCACAGATACGCAGTATTTT.

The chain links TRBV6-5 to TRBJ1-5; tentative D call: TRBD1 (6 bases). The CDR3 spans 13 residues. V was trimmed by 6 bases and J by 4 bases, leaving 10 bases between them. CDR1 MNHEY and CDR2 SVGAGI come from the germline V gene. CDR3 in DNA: TGTGCCAGCAGCAGGGGACCTAATCAGCCCCAGCATTTT. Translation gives CASSRGPNQPQHF.